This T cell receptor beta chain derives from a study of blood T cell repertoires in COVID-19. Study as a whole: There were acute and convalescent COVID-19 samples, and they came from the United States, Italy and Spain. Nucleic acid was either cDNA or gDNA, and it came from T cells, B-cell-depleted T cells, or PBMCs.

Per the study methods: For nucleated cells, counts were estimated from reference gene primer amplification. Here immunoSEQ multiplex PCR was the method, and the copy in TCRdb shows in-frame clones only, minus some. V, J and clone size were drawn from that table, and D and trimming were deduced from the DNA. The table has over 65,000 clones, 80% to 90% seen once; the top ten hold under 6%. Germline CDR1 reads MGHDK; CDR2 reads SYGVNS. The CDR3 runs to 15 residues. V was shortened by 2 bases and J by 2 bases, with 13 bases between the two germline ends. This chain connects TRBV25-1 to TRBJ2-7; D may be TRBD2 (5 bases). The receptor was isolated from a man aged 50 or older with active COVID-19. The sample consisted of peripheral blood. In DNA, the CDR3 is TGTGCCAGCAGTGAAGTGAGAGGGAAGACCTACGAGCAGTACTTC. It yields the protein CASSEVRGKTYEQYF.